Each of the 13 T cell receptor beta chains below was sequenced from the same sample in a study of T cell responses to AZD1222 COVID-19 vaccine. The method was immunoSEQ multiplex PCR; TCRdb's version includes in-frame clones alone and lacks a portion of them. The sample consists of roughly 110,000 clones, around 90% of them appearing once. The sequencing used peripheral blood, collected 28 days after the second AZD1222 dose. All receptors come from an adult who received the AZD1222 COVID-19 vaccine.

This chain uses TRBV11-1 with TRBJ2-5; D tentatively fits TRBD1 or TRBD2 (6 bases each). Trimming removed 4 bases from V and 4 bases from J, with 16 bases in between. The CDR3 contains 15 residues. Germline lookup yields CDR1 SGHAT and CDR2 FQDESV (reference sequence). In DNA form, the CDR3 reads TGTGCCAGCAGCTCGGGGGCCGGGGTCACAGAGACCCAGTACTTC. It specifies CASSSGAGVTETQYF. The full variable domain, in which reference TRBV11-1 and TRBJ2-5 provide the parts outside the CDR3, is EAEVAQSPRYKITEKSQAVAFWCDPISGHATLYWYRQILGQGPELLVQFQDESVVDDSQLPKDRFSAERLKGVDSTLKIQPAELGDSAMYLCASSSGAGVTETQYFGPGTRLLVL.

V usage is TRBV9 and J usage is TRBJ1-1, with D maybe TRBD1 (5 bases). The germline V and J ends were trimmed by 3 bases and 1 base, with 7 bases remaining between them. The length of the CDR3 is 13 residues. The germline gives CDR1 SGDLS, CDR2 YYNGEE. The CDR3 loop reads CASSGQPNTEAFF. For the CDR3, the DNA is TGTGCCAGCAGCGGACAGCCGAACACTGAAGCTTTCTTT.

This rearrangement joins TRBV19 to TRBJ2-4; the D is unclear. Trimming shortened V by 1 base and J by 4 bases, and 5 bases separated the two germline ends. The germline gives CDR1 LNHDA, CDR2 SQIVND (reference sequence). The CDR3 sequence is 13 residues long. CDR3 DNA: TGTGCCAGTAGTATAGGACCGAAAAACATTCAGTACTTC. It encodes CASSIGPKNIQYF.

The CDR3 loop is CAAEEFMNTEAFF. CDR3 sequence (DNA): TGTGCCGCCGAGGAGTTCATGAACACTGAAGCTTTCTTT. The chain employs TRBV7-9 and TRBJ1-1; D not resolved. The CDR3 is made up of 13 amino acids. V was clipped by 11 bases and J by 0 bases, with 13 bases between them. The germline gives CDR1 SEHNR, CDR2 FQNEAQ (reference sequence).

Only one count was recorded for this clone. The chain recombines TRBV6-1 with TRBJ1-1; 10 bases are shared with TRBD1. This CDR3 contains 16 residues. Germline V CDR1 and CDR2: MNHNS, SASEGT. The J segment lost 2 bases and the V segment lost 4 bases, leaving 7 bases of the junction unmatched. CDR3 amino acids: CASSAGTGDPNTEAFF. The CDR3 bases are TGTGCCAGCAGTGCCGGGACAGGGGACCCTAACACTGAAGCTTTCTTT.

The J gene is TRBJ1-1, the V gene TRBV6-6; the match to TRBD1 covers 8 bases. V gave up 1 base and J gave up 3 bases; unmatched junction bases: 4. CDR3 length equals 15 residues. Germline assignment: CDR1 MNHNY and CDR2 SVGAGI (reference sequence). The CDR3 here is CASSYFQGADTEAFF. CDR3 DNA sequence: TGTGCCAGCAGTTACTTCCAGGGGGCTGACACTGAAGCTTTCTTT.

The V gene is TRBV6-2 or TRBV6-3, the J gene TRBJ1-2; D is uncertain. The CDR3 sequence is 17 residues long. V lost 1 base and J 4 bases, leaving 19 bases between the germline ends. Germline V gene sequence: CDR1 MNHEY, CDR2 SVGEGT. CDR3 coding DNA: TGTGCCAGCAGTTACTTGACGGAAGGAGATCGTGGCTATGGCTACACCTTC. This gives the protein CASSYLTEGDRGYGYTF.

The genes are TRBV28 and TRBJ1-1; D might be TRBD1 (6 bases). Looked up from germline, CDR1 is MDHEN and CDR2 is SYDVKM. This CDR3 has 16 amino acids. V shed 5 bases and J shed 0 bases, with 16 bases lying between them. The CDR3: CASSLPRGLMNTEAFF. The CDR3 DNA is TGTGCCAGCAGTCTTCCCAGGGGCCTAATGAACACTGAAGCTTTCTTT.

This sequence joins TRBV30 and TRBJ2-5, with D unresolved. The CDR3 runs 10 residues. The V gene lost 2 bases and the J gene lost 5 bases, with 3 bases spanning the gap. Germline V gene sequence: CDR1 GTSNPN, CDR2 SVGIG (reference sequence). The DNA of the CDR3 is TGTGCCTGGAGTATTGAGACCCAGTACTTC. Its protein is CAWSIETQYF.

CDR3 protein: CASSGDSTDTQYF. CDR3 coding DNA: TGTGCCAGCAGCGGTGATAGCACAGATACGCAGTATTTT. The V and J genes are TRBV7-9 and TRBJ2-3; D call uncertain. The length of the CDR3 is 13 residues. Trimming stripped 5 bases from V and 0 bases from J, with 6 bases between. The germline gives CDR1 SEHNR, CDR2 FQNEAQ (reference sequence).

The rearrangement links TRBV12-3 or TRBV12-4 to TRBJ1-4, with no clear D. V was pared by 3 bases and J by 7 bases, with 6 bases between. The CDR3 is 12 amino acids. The CDR3 protein is CASSFVGEKLFF. The CDR3 nucleotides read TGTGCCAGCAGTTTCGTTGGTGAAAAACTGTTTTTT.

Here the CDR3 reads CASTRGNQPQHF. The CDR3 nucleotides read TGTGCCTCGACCAGGGGTAATCAGCCCCAGCATTTT. The gene calls are TRBV28 and TRBJ1-5, with a weak D call TRBD1 (6 bases). Between the trimmed V and J ends, which lost 11 bases and 4 bases, there was a span of 12 bases. The CDR3 spans 12 residues. Germline-derived CDR1 and CDR2 are MDHEN and SYDVKM.

This clone has just one count. The CDR3 nucleotides are TGTGCCAGCAGCGTTGACAGGAACCTAAGGGGAGAGACCCAGTACTTC. This codes for CASSVDRNLRGETQYF. This sequence joins TRBV5-4 and TRBJ2-5; tentatively, D is TRBD1 (6 bases). CDR1 is SGHNT, CDR2 YYREEE, per germline (reference sequence). This CDR3 contains 16 residues. Trimming stripped 4 bases from V and 4 bases from J, with 20 bases between.